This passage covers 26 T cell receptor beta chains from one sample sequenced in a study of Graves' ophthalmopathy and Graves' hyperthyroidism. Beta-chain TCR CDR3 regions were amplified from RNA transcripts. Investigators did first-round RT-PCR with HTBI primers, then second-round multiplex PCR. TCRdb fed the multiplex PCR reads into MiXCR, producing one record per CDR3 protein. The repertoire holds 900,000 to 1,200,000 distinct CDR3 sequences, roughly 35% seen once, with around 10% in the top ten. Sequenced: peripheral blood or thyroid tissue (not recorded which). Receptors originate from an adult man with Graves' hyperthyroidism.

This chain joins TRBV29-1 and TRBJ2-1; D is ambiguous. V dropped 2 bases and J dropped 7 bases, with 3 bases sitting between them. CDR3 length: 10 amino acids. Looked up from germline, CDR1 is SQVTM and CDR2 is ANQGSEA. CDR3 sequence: CSVENNEQFF. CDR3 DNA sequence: TGCAGCGTTGAAAATAATGAGCAGTTCTTC.

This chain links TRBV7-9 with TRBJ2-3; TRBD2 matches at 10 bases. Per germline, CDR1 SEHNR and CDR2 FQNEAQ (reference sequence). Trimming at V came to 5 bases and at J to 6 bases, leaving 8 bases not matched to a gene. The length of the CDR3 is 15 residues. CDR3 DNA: TGTGCCAGCAGCCATAGGGGACTAGCGACCGATACGCAGTATTTT. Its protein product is CASSHRGLATDTQYF.

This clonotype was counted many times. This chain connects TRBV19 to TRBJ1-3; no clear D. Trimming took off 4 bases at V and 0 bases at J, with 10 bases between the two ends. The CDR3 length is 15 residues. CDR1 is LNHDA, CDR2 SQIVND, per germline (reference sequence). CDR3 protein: CASSRSANSGNTIYF. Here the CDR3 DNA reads TGTGCCAGTAGTAGATCAGCTAACTCTGGAAACACCATATATTTT. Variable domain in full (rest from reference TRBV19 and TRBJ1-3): DGGITQSPKYLFRKEGQNVTLSCEQNLNHDAMYWYRQDPGQGLRLIYYSQIVNDFQKGDIAEGYSVSREKKESFPLTVTSAQKNPTAFYLCASSRSANSGNTIYFGEGSWLTVV.

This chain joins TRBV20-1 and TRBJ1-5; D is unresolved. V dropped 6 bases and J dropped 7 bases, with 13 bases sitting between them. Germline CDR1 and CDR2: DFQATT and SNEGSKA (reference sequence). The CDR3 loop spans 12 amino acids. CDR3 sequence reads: CSATRALQPQHF. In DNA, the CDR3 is TGCAGTGCCACAAGGGCACTACAGCCCCAGCATTTT.

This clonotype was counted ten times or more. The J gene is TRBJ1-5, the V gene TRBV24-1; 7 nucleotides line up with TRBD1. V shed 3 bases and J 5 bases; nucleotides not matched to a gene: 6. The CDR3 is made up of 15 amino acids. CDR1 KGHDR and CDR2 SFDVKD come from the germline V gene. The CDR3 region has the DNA TGTGCCACCAGTGATACTTCAGGGGGGGATCAGCCCCAGCATTTT. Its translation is CATSDTSGGDQPQHF.

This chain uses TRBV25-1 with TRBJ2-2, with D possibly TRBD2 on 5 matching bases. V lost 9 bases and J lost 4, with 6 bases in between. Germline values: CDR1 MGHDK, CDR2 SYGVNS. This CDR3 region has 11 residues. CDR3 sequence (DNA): TGTGCCAGGGCGGGCACCGGGGAGCTGTTTTTT. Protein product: CARAGTGELFF.

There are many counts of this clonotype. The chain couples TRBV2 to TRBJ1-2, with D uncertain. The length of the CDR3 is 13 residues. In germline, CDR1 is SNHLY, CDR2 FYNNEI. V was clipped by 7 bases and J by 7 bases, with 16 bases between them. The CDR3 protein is CASTNIEGAGYTF. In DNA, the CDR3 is TGTGCCAGCACCAATATCGAGGGAGCTGGCTACACCTTC.

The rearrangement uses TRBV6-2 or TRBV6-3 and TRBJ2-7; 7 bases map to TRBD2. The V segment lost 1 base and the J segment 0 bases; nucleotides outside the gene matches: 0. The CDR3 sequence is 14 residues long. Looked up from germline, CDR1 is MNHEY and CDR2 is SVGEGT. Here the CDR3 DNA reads TGTGCCAGCAGTTACTGGGGGGGCTCCTACGAGCAGTACTTC. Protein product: CASSYWGGSYEQYF.

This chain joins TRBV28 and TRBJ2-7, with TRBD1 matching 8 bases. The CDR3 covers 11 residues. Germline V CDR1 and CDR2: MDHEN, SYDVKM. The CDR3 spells CGTGRSYEQYF. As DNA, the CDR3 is TGTGGGACAGGGAGGTCGTACGAGCAGTACTTC.

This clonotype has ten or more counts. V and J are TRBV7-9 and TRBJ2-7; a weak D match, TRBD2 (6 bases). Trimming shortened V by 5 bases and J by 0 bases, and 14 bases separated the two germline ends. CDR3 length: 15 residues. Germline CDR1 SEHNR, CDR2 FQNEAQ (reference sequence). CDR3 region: CASSALGRDSYEQYF. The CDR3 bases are TGTGCCAGCAGCGCGTTGGGGCGGGACTCCTACGAGCAGTACTTC.

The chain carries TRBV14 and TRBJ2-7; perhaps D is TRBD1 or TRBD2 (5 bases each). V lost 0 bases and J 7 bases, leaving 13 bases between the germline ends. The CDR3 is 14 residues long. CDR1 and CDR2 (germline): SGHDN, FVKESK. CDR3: CASSQDRGRSEQYF. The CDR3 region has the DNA TGTGCCAGCAGCCAAGATCGGGGACGGTCGGAGCAGTACTTC.

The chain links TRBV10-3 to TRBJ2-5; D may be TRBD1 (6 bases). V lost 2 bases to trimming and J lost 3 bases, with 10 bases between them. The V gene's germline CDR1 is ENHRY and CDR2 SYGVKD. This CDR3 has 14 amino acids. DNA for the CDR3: TGTGCCATCAGTGAGCAGGGGATAAAAGAGACCCAGTACTTC. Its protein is CAISEQGIKETQYF.

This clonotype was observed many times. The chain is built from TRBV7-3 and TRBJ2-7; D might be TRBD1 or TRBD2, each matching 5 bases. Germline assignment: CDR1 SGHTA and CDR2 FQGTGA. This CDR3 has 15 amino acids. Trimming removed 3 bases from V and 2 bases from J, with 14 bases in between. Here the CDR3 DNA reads TGTGCCAGCAGCTTCGGGACGGCCGGGACCTACGAGCAGTACTTC. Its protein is CASSFGTAGTYEQYF.

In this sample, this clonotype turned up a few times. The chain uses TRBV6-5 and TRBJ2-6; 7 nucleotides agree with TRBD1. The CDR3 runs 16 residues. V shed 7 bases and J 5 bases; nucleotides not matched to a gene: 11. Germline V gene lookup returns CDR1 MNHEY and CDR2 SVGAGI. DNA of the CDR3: TGTGCCAGCACAACAAGAGGGGGCGCCTGGGCCAACGTCCTGACTTTC. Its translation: CASTTRGGAWANVLTF.

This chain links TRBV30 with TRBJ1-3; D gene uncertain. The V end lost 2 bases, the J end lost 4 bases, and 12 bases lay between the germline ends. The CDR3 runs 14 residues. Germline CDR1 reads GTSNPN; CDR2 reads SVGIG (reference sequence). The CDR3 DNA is TGTGCCTGGAGTAGGCGTTCTTTGGGAAACACCATATATTTT. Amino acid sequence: CAWSRRSLGNTIYF.

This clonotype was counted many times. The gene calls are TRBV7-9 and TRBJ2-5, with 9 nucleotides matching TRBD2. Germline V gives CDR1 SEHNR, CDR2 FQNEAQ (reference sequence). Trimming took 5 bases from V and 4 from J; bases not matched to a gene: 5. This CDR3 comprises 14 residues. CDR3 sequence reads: CASSPREGGETQYF. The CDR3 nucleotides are TGTGCCAGCAGCCCGCGGGAGGGAGGAGAGACCCAGTACTTC.

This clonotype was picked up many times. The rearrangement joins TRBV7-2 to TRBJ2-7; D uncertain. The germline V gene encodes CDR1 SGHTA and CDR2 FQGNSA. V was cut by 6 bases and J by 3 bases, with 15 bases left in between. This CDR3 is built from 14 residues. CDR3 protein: CASSRKGGLYEQYF. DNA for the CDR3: TGTGCCAGCAGTCGAAAGGGTGGTCTCTACGAGCAGTACTTC. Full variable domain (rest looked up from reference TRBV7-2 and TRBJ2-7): GAGVSQSPSNKVTEKGKDVELRCDPISGHTALYWYRQSLGQGLEFLIYFQGNSAPDKSGLPSDRFSAERTGGSVSTLTIQRTQQEDSAVYLCASSRKGGLYEQYFGPGTRLTVT.

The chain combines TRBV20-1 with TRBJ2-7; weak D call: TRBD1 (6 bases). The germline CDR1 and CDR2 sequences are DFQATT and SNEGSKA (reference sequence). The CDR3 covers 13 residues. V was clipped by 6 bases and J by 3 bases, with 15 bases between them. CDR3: CSANYRVRYEQYF. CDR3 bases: TGCAGTGCCAACTACAGGGTTCGCTACGAGCAGTACTTC.

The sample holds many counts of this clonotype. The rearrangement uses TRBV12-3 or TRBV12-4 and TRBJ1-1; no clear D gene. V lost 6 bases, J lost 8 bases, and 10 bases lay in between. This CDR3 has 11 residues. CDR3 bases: TGTGCCAGCAGCGACTCCCCGGAAGCTTTCTTT. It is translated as CASSDSPEAFF.

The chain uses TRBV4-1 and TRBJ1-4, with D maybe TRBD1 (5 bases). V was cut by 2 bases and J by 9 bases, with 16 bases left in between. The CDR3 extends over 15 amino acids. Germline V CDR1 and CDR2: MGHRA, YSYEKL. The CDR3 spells CASSQLRGATKKLFF. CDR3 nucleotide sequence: TGCGCCAGCAGCCAATTGCGTGGGGCTACCAAAAAACTGTTTTTT.

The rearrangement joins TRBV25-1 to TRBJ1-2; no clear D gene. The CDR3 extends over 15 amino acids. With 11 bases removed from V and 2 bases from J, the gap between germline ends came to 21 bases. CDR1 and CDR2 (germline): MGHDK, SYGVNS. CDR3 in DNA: TGTGCCGCCAGCCGTTCCCGCGGAATGAACTATGGCTACACCTTC. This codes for CAASRSRGMNYGYTF.

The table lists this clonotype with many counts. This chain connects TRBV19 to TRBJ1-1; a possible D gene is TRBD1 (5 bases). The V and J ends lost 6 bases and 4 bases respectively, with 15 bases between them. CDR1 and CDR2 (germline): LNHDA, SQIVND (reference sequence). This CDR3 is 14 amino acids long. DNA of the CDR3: TGTGCCAGTAGGCGGGACGACTTGAGCACTGAAGCTTTCTTT. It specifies CASRRDDLSTEAFF.

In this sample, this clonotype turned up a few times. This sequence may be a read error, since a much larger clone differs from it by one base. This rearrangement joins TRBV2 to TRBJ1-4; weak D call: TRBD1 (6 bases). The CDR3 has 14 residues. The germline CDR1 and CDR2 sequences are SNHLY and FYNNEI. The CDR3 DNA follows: TGTGCCAGCCTCAACCAGGGGAGGCATGAAAAACTGCTTTTT. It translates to CASLNQGRHEKLLF. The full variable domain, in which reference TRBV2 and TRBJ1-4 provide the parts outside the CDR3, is EPEVTQTPSHQVTQMGQEVILRCVPISNHLYFYWYRQILGQKVEFLVSFYNNEISEKSEIFDDQFSVERPDGSNFTLKIRSTKLEDSAMYFCASLNQGRHEKLLFGSGTQLSVL.

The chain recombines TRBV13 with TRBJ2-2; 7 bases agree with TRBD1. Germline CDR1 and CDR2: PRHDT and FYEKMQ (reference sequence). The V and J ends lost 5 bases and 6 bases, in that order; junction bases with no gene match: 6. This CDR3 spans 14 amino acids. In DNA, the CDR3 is TGTGCCAGCAGCATAACCAGGGGGTCCGGGGAGCTGTTTTTT. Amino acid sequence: CASSITRGSGELFF.

CDR3 sequence: CAAGTSGLEQYF. Here the CDR3 DNA reads TGCGCCGCCGGGACTAGCGGGCTCGAGCAGTACTTC. The V call is TRBV20-1, the J call TRBJ2-7; TRBD2 aligns across 12 bases. Germline-derived CDR1 and CDR2 are DFQATT and SNEGSKA (reference sequence). CDR3 size: 12 residues.

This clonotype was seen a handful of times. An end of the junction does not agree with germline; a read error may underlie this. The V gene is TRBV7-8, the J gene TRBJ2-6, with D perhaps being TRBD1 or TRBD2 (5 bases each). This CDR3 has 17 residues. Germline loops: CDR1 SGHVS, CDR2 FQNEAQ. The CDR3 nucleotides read TGCGCCAGCAGCCTACGGGACGTTAGCTCTGGGGCCAACGTCCTGACTTTC. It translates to CASSLRDVSSGANVLTF. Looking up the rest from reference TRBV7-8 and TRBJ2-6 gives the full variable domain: GAGVSQSPRYKVAKRGQDVALRCDPISGHVSLFWYQQALGQGPEFLTYFQNEAQLDKSGLPSDRFFAERPEGSVSTLKIQRTQQEDSAVYLCASSLRDVSSGANVLTFGAGSRLTVL.